The clone carrying this T cell receptor (beta chain) was seen only a few times. Antigen specificity is unknown. With a J-beta primer mix and a sample-barcoded 5' primer, a second PCR ran roughly 6 to 11 cycles. MiXCR was run by TCRdb on the 5' RACE reads, yielding one entry per CDR3 protein. The table shows about 680,000 distinct CDR3 sequences, with about half occurring only once. The record originates from a study of blood T cells in healthy people across ages. Looked up from germline, CDR1 is ENHRY and CDR2 is SYGVKD. V was shortened by 10 bases and J by 4 bases, with 11 bases between the two germline ends. The CDR3 sequence is 12 residues long. Study findings and constraints: Long-lived donors carried more naive CD4+ cells and greater diversity than aged donors. Investigators treated diversity estimates from one million T cells as underestimates.

This clonotype originated in a woman aged 60-70 years in good health. The J gene is TRBJ2-1, the V gene TRBV10-3, with D perhaps TRBD1 (6 bases). Material: blood. DNA for the CDR3: TGTGCCACCTCGACAGGTTACAATGAGCAGTTCTTC. Its protein is CATSTGYNEQFF.